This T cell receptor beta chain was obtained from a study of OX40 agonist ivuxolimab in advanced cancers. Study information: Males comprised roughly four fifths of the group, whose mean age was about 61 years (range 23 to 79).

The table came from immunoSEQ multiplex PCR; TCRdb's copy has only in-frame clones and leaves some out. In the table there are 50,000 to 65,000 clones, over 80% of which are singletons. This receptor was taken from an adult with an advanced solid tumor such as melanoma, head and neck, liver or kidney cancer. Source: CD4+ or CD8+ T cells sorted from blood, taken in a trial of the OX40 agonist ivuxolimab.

The CDR3 reads CASSVGQVNTEAFF. As DNA, the CDR3 is TGCGCCAGCAGCGTGGGACAGGTGAACACTGAAGCTTTCTTT. The rearrangement joins TRBV5-1 to TRBJ1-1; 8 bases align to TRBD1. CDR1 is SGHRS, CDR2 YFSETQ, per germline. Losses at the gene ends were 4 bases for V and 0 bases for J; bases not matched to a gene: 2. This CDR3 is built from 14 residues.